What follows describes a single T cell receptor beta chain. In the authors' workflow: Nucleated cell number was recorded as an estimate derived from reference gene primer amplification. Sequenced by immunoSEQ multiplex PCR; TCRdb stores in-frame clones only, minus some. Clone size and the V and J calls come from that table; the DNA yielded D and trimming. The data hold fewer than 80,000 clones, with 90% observed a single time. This CDR3 comprises 15 residues. In germline, CDR1 is MDHEN, CDR2 SYDVKM. V was pared by 3 bases and J by 5 bases, with 8 bases of the junction left unmatched. This entry comes from a study of blood T cell repertoires in COVID-19. The wider study: There were acute and convalescent COVID-19 samples, and they came from the United States, Italy and Spain. T cells, B-cell-depleted T cells, or PBMCs supplied cDNA or gDNA.

This receptor was taken from a human donor in a cohort sampled during active COVID-19. The sample was peripheral blood. The J gene is TRBJ1-1, the V gene TRBV28, with TRBD1 matching over 8 bases. The CDR3 spells CASSLSGGGQTEAFF. CDR3 nucleotides: TGTGCCAGCAGTTTGTCAGGGGGCGGTCAAACTGAAGCTTTCTTT.